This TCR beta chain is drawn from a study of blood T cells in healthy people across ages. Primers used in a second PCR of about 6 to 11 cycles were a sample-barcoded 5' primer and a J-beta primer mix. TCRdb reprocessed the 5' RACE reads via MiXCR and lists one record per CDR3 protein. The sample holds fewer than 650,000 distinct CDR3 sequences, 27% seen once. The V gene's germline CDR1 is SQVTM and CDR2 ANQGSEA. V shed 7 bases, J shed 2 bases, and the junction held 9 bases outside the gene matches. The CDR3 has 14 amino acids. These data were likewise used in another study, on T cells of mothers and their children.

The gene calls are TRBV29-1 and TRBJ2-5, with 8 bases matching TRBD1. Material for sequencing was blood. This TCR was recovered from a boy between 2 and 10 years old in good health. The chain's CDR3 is CSAPDRANQETQYF. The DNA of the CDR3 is TGCAGCGCCCCGGACAGGGCAAATCAAGAGACCCAGTACTTC. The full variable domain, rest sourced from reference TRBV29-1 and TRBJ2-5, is SAVISQKPSRDICQRGTSLTIQCQVDSQVTMMFWYRQQPGQSLTLIATANQGSEATYESGFVIDKFPISRPNLTFSTLTVSNMSPEDSSIYLCSAPDRANQETQYFGPGTRLLVL.